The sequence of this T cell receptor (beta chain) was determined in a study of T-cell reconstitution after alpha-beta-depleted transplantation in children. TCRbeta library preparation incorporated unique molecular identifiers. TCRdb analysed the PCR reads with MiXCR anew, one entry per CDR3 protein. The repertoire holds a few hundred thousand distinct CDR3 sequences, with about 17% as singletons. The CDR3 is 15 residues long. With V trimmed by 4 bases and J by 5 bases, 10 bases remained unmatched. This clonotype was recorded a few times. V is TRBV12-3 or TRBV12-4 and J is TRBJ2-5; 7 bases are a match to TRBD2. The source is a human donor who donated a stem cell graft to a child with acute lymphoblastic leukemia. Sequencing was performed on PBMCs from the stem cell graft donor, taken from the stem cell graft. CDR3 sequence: CASSSRGGLRETQYF. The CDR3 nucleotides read TGTGCCAGCAGTTCGAGGGGAGGGCTCCGGGAGACCCAGTACTTC.